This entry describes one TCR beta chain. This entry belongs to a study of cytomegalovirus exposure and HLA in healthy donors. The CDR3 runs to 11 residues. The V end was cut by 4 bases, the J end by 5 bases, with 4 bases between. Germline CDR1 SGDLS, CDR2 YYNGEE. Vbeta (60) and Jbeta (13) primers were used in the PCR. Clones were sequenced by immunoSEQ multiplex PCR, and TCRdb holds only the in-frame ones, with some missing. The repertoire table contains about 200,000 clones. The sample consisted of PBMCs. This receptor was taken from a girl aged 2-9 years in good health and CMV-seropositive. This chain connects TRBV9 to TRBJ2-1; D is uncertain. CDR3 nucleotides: TGTGCCAGCAGCCCGGACAATGAGCAGTTCTTC. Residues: CASSPDNEQFF. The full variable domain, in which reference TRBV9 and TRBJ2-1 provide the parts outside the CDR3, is DSGVTQTPKHLITATGQRVTLRCSPRSGDLSVYWYQQSLDQGLQFLIQYYNGEERAKGNILERFSAQQFPDLHSELNLSSLELGDSALYFCASSPDNEQFFGPGTRLTVL.